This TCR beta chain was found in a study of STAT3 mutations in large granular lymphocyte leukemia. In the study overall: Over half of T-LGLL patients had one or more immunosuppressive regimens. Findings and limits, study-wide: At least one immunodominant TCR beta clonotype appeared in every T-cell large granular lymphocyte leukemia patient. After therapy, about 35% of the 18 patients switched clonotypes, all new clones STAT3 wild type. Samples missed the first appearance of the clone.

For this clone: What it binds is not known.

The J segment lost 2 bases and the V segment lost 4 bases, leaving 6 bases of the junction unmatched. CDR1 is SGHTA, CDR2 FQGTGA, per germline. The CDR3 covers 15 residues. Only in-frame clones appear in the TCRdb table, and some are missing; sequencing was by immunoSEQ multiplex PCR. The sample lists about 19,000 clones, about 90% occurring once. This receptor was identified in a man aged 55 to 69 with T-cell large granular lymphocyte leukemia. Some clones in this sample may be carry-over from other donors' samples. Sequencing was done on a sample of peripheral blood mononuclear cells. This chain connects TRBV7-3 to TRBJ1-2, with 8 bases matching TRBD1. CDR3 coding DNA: TGTGCCAGCAGCTCTAGAGGGGACAGGAACTATGGCTACACCTTC. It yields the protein CASSSRGDRNYGYTF.